The T cell receptor beta chain under discussion was sequenced for a study of blood T cell repertoires in COVID-19 (dated by TCRdb to 2018 to 2020). General notes on the study: Samples from collaborators originated in the United States, Italy and Spain and spanned both the acute and convalescent phases of COVID-19. The material from the prospective study consisted of cDNA or gDNA derived from T cells, B-cell-depleted T cells, or PBMCs. The dataset comprised deeply sampled blood TCRbeta repertoires from subjects exposed to, actively infected with, or recovered from COVID-19. The repertoires were made available in a free public database intended to serve as a resource for research on the immune response to SARS-CoV-2. The samples were drawn from two sources: the first 160 participants of the ongoing ImmuneRACE study, and 1,200 or so subjects contributed by 6 global collaborators. Nearly every sample came with metadata listing a de-identified subject ID, COVID-19 status, age in years and sex. Where available, HLA class I and class II types were taken from metadata supplied by the sample provider and were not determined by assay-based typing. What the work shows at the level of the full study, not this receptor alone: How much clinical and demographic metadata was included differed by source and by participant, and the metadata was provided uncurated.

The immunoSEQ Assay, a bias-controlled multiplex PCR, was used to amplify TCRbeta CDR3 regions from genomic DNA. Under the source paper's analysis protocol: Within the assay, amplification of reference gene primers was used to estimate how many nucleated cells each sample contained. Sequence reads were collapsed and filtered to measure the absolute abundance of every unique TCRbeta CDR3 rearrangement. For each sample, productive Simpson clonality was calculated as the square root of Simpson's diversity index over productive rearrangements. TCRdb re-hosts the immuneACCESS table, in-frame sequences only. Its copies lack some clones; in the studies checked, an unresolved V gene accounts for under half of them, and the cause for the rest is not known. V and J calls and clone size follow that table, whereas D and trimming were derived from the DNA. This sample holds tens of thousands of clones; less than 75% were observed only once. The top ten constitute roughly 18% of the sample.

The collaborating institutions used their own protocols to collect whole blood in K2EDTA tubes. For TCRbeta analysis, collaborators shipped samples as frozen whole blood, isolated PBMCs, or DNA extracted from either of those sample types. From cysteine to phenylalanine, the CDR3 is 16 amino acids long. This entry keeps only the CDR3 DNA: 48 bases, framed from base 1. The V and J ends are trimmed by 5 bases and 1 base, leaving 18 bases between them. In the germline V gene, CDR1 corresponds to MDHEN and CDR2 to SYDVKM. Regarding this clone: It lacks a known antigen. It has no much larger one-base neighbor in the sample; base qualities were not kept.

The material sequenced was peripheral blood. The rearranged chain carries TRBV28 and TRBJ2-7; TRBD1 is a weak D gene call, 6 bases matching. This sequence originates from a woman in her 50s with active or convalescent COVID-19. At the DNA level, the sequence is TGTGCCAGCAGTGCGGACAGTTTTAGAGGATCCTACGAGCAGTACTTC. It is translated as CASSADSFRGSYEQYF.